The 18 T cell receptor beta chains reported below all come from one sample, sequenced in a study of naive and memory T cell subsets (dated by TCRdb to 2015 to 2018). Receptors were amplified or captured by 5' RACE. Sequencing used an Illumina MiSeq. The ligated cDNA was amplified in four rounds of PCR with nested alpha and beta constant region primers together with the SP2 primer. TCRdb redid the processing of the public reads, applying fastp at Q25 and MiXCR, and retained in-frame beta chains. Every CDR3 protein is listed once, alongside the most common genes and DNA of its rows. The table for this sample lists about 32,000 distinct CDR3 sequences; roughly a sixth of them were counted only once. The top ten constitute around 2.5% of the sample. Using 3' ligation of a UMI-containing oligonucleotide to TCR cDNA, the study laid out a robust and sensitive protocol to amplify, sequence and analyze TCRs.

These receptors were taken from a female donor in good health.

The chain has TRBV5-8 and TRBJ1-5, with a possible D match to TRBD1 (6 bases). Germline V gene sequence: CDR1 SGHTS, CDR2 YDEGEE. The CDR3 is made up of 16 amino acids. V lost 2 bases and J 0 bases, leaving 12 bases between the germline ends. As DNA, the CDR3 is TGTGCCAGCAGCTTCATAGGGGGTCTTAGCAATCAGCCCCAGCATTTT. This encodes CASSFIGGLSNQPQHF.

This clonotype appeared many times. One junction end does not reproduce the germline sequence, and a read error may be involved. V is TRBV2 and J is TRBJ2-7, with a possible D match to TRBD1 (5 bases). Germline V gene data show CDR1 as SNHLY and CDR2 as FYNNEI. The CDR3 covers 14 residues. CDR3 amino acids: CASSEMDTAYVQYF. CDR3 nucleotides: TGTGCCAGCAGTGAAATGGACACCGCGTACGTGCAGTACTTC.

The chain links TRBV20-1 to TRBJ2-1; 13 bases align to TRBD2. With V trimmed by 1 base and J by 8 bases, 14 bases remained unmatched. The CDR3 consists of 18 residues. Looked up from germline, CDR1 is DFQATT and CDR2 is SNEGSKA (reference sequence). The CDR3 DNA reads as TGCAGTGCTAGAGTCCTCCTCACCCGACTAGCGGGGGGAGATGAGCAGTTCTTC. Its translation: CSARVLLTRLAGGDEQFF.

This clonotype was picked up many times. This sequence joins TRBV5-4 and TRBJ2-5; the D call may be TRBD1 or TRBD2 (6 bases each). Trimming stripped 4 bases from V and 3 bases from J, with 19 bases between. Germline V gene lookup returns CDR1 SGHNT and CDR2 YYREEE (reference sequence). The CDR3 is 16 amino acids. CDR3 in amino acids: CASSQQGYGGKETQYF. The CDR3 region has the DNA TGTGCCAGCAGCCAACAGGGTTATGGAGGGAAAGAGACCCAGTACTTC.

At least ten counts were recorded for this clonotype. This chain uses TRBV2 with TRBJ1-2; D gene ambiguous. Trimming shortened V by 2 bases and J by 3 bases, and 10 bases separated the two germline ends. The germline gives CDR1 SNHLY, CDR2 FYNNEI. The CDR3 runs 14 residues. Here the CDR3 DNA reads TGTGCCAGCAGTGAAACGGTTGGCGACTATGGCTACACCTTC. Its translation: CASSETVGDYGYTF.

This clonotype came up a few times. The chain carries TRBV18 and TRBJ2-1, with D possibly being TRBD1 (5 bases). Between the trimmed V and J ends, which lost 4 bases and 8 bases, there was a span of 12 bases. CDR1 is KGHSH and CDR2 is LQKENI in the germline V gene. CDR3 length: 13 residues. CDR3 nucleotide sequence: TGTGCCAGCTCACTGACTCAGGGCCATGAGCAGTTCTTC. It yields the protein CASSLTQGHEQFF.

This clonotype was counted only a few times. The chain links TRBV29-1 to TRBJ2-2; D uncertain. The germline gives CDR1 SQVTM, CDR2 ANQGSEA. This CDR3 region has 15 residues. The V gene lost 0 bases and the J gene lost 1 base, with 9 bases spanning the gap. CDR3 protein: CSVEDQAENTGELFF. The CDR3 DNA reads as TGCAGCGTTGAAGATCAGGCAGAGAACACCGGGGAGCTGTTTTTT.

This clonotype has a count of ten or more. This rearrangement joins TRBV20-1 to TRBJ2-3, with TRBD2 matching 8 bases. In germline, CDR1 is DFQATT, CDR2 SNEGSKA (reference sequence). The CDR3 sequence is 12 residues long. The ends lost 6 bases at V and 8 bases at J; junction bases unmatched: 7. The CDR3 nucleotides are TGCAGTGCCGCGGGGGGTTCCCCTACGCAGTATTTT. Its translation is CSAAGGSPTQYF.

The genes are TRBV29-1 and TRBJ1-2; TRBD1 matches at 10 bases. CDR1 and CDR2 from the germline V gene are SQVTM and ANQGSEA. After removal of 5 bases from V and 8 bases from J, the junction contained 8 bases not matched to a gene. The CDR3 is 13 residues long. CDR3 protein: CSVRDRGRSGYTF. DNA for the CDR3: TGCAGCGTTCGGGACAGGGGACGTAGCGGCTACACCTTC.

The J gene is TRBJ1-5, the V gene TRBV12-3 or TRBV12-4; D not certain. V dropped 5 bases and J dropped 7 bases, with 12 bases sitting between them. The CDR3 sequence is 13 residues long. The CDR3 DNA reads TGTGCCAGCAGTGTAGGGCAGTGGCAGCCCCAGCATTTT. Translation gives CASSVGQWQPQHF.

This clonotype was seen at least ten times. This chain connects TRBV5-5 to TRBJ2-1; 8 bases agree with TRBD2. Looked up from germline, CDR1 is SGHKS and CDR2 is YYEKEE (reference sequence). The V gene end was trimmed by 2 bases and the J gene end by 10 bases; junction bases not matched to a gene: 8. This CDR3 has 14 amino acids. The CDR3 is CASSFLAGEREQFF. In DNA, the CDR3 is TGTGCCAGCAGCTTTCTAGCGGGCGAGAGGGAGCAGTTCTTC.

This clonotype came up a few times. The V call is TRBV9, the J call TRBJ2-1, with 15 bases lining up with TRBD2. The CDR3 totals 20 residues. Germline trimming cut 4 bases from V and 1 base from J; bases unmatched to any gene: 12. Germline V gene lookup returns CDR1 SGDLS and CDR2 YYNGEE. CDR3 nucleotide sequence: TGTGCCAGCAGCCAAAGATGGACTAGCGGGGGGGGAAGGTCCTACAATGAGCAGTTCTTC. Translating gives CASSQRWTSGGGRSYNEQFF.

By sample share, this clonotype is medium-sized. The CDR3 region has the DNA TGCAGTGCTAGCCCCGGTGTCACCGGGGAGCTGTTTTTT. Its protein product is CSASPGVTGELFF. The V and J genes are TRBV20-1 and TRBJ2-2; D not resolved. Germline CDR1 reads DFQATT; CDR2 reads SNEGSKA (reference sequence). The CDR3 extends over 13 amino acids. Trimming left V 3 bases short and J 4 bases short, with 9 bases between.

This clonotype was counted ten times or more. Here the CDR3 DNA reads TGTGCCAGCAGCTTAGGGGCAGAAAAACAGTACTTC. This sequence encodes CASSLGAEKQYF. V gene TRBV11-3 combines with J gene TRBJ2-4, with D unclear. Germline V lookup: CDR1 SGHNT, CDR2 YENEEA. V was cut by 1 base and J by 13 bases, with 11 bases left in between. CDR3 length: 12 amino acids. The full variable domain, completed using reference TRBV11-3 and TRBJ2-4, is EAGVVQSPRYKIIEKKQPVAFWCNPISGHNTLYWYLQNLGQGPELLIRYENEEAVDDSQLPKDRFSAERLKGVDSTLKIQPAELGDSAVYLCASSLGAEKQYFGAGTRLSVL.

This clonotype was seen only a few times. The gene calls are TRBV7-8 and TRBJ2-3, with 8 bases lining up with TRBD2. Germline CDR1 SGHVS, CDR2 FQNEAQ. J lost 0 bases, V lost 3 bases, and 11 bases had no gene match. CDR3 length equals 18 residues. This CDR3 is CASSLRRGGAASTDTQYF. In DNA form, the CDR3 reads TGTGCCAGCAGCTTGAGACGGGGGGGAGCAGCTAGCACAGATACGCAGTATTTT.

This clonotype was found many times. This chain links TRBV20-1 with TRBJ2-7; D is perhaps TRBD2 (6 bases). Trimming cost V 3 bases and J 3 bases, with 18 bases left between them. This CDR3 has 15 amino acids. Germline lookup yields CDR1 DFQATT and CDR2 SNEGSKA (reference sequence). CDR3 DNA sequence: TGCAGTGCTAGCCCGACGGGACTTCGACTCTACGAGCAGTACTTC. This sequence encodes CSASPTGLRLYEQYF.

In its sample, this clonotype was seen many times. This chain uses TRBV11-2 with TRBJ1-2; no definite D call. The CDR3 has 14 amino acids. CDR1 SGHAT and CDR2 FQNNGV come from the germline V gene. V was clipped by 5 bases and J by 12 bases, with 22 bases between them. The DNA for the CDR3 is TGTGCCAGCAGCCCTCAAGGGAACGTGGGAGGCGACACCTTC. It is translated as CASSPQGNVGGDTF.

This clonotype is labeled medium-sized. The J gene is TRBJ2-1, the V gene TRBV20-1, with TRBD2 matching 9 bases. V shed 0 bases and J 6 bases; nucleotides not matched to a gene: 9. The CDR3 is 16 amino acids. From germline, CDR1 is DFQATT and CDR2 SNEGSKA (reference sequence). CDR3 coding DNA: TGCAGTGCTAGAGACCGCGCGGGACTAGCCACCAATGAGCAGTTCTTC. Its translation: CSARDRAGLATNEQFF.